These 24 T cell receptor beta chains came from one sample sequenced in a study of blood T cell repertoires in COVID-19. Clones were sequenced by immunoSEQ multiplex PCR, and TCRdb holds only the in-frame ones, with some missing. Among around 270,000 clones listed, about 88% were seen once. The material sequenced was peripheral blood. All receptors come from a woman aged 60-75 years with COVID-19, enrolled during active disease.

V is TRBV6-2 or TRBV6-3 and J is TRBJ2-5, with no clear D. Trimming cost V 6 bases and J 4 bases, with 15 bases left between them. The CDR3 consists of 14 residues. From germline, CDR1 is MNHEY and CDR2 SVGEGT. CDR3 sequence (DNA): TGTGCCAGCAGCCAGACATGGAACGCAGAGACCCAGTACTTC. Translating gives CASSQTWNAETQYF.

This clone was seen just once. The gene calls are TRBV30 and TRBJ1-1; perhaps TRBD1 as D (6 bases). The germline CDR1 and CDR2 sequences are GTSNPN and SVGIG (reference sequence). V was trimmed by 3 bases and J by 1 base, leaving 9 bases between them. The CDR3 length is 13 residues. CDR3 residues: CAWRRGWNTEAFF. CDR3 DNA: TGTGCCTGGAGGAGGGGGTGGAACACTGAAGCTTTCTTT.

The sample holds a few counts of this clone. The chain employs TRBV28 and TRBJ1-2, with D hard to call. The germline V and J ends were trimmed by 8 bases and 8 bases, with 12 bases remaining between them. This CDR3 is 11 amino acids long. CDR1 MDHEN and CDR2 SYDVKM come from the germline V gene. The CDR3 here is CASYRGGGYTF. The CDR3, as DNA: TGTGCCAGCTACCGGGGTGGCGGCTACACCTTC.

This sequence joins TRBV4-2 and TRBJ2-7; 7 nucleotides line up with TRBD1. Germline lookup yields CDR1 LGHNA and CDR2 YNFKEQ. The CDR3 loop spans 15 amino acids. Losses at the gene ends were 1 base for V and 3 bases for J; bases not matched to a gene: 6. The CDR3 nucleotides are TGTGCCAGCAGCCAAGCGTCGCAGGGGGTCTACGAGCAGTACTTC. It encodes CASSQASQGVYEQYF.

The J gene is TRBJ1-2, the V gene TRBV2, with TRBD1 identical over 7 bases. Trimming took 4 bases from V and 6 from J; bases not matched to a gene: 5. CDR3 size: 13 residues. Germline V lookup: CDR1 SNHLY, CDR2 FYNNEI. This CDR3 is CASSAARGNGYTF. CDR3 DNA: TGTGCCAGCAGTGCCGCCAGGGGGAATGGCTACACCTTC.

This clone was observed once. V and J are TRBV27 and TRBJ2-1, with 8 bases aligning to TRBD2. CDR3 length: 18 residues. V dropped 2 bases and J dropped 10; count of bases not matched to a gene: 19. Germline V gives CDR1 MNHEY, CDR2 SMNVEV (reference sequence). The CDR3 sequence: CASSLITGRASGLKEQFF. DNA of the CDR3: TGTGCCAGCAGTTTAATTACCGGGAGGGCCAGTGGTCTTAAGGAGCAGTTCTTC.

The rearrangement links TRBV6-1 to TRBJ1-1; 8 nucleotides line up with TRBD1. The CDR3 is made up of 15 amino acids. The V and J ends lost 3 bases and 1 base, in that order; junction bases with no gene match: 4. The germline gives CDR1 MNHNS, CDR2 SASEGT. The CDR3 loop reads CASSDGQGRNTEAFF. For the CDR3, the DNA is TGTGCCAGCAGTGACGGACAGGGAAGGAACACTGAAGCTTTCTTT.

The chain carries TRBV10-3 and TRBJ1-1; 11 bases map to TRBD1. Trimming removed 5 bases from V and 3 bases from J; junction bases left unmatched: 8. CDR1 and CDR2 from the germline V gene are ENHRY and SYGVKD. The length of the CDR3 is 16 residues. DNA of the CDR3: TGTGCCATCAGTCAGGACAGGGGGCCAGGGGACACTGAAGCTTTCTTT. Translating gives CAISQDRGPGDTEAFF.

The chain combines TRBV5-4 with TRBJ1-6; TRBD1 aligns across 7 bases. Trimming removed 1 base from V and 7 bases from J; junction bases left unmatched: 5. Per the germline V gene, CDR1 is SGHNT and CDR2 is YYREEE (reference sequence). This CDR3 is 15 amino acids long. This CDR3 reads CASSLWDRENSPLHF. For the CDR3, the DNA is TGTGCCAGCAGCTTGTGGGACAGAGAAAATTCACCCCTCCACTTT.

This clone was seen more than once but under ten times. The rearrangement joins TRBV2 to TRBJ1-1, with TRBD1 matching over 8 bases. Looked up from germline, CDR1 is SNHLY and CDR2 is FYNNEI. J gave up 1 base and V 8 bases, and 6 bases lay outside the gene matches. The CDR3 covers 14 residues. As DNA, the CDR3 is TGTGCCAGCGGCAGGGGGCGCGGGAACACTGAAGCTTTCTTT. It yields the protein CASGRGRGNTEAFF.

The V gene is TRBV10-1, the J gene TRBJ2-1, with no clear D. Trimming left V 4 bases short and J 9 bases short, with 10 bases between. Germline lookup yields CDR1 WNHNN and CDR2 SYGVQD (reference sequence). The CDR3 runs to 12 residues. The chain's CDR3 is CASSAPFGEQFF. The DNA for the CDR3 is TGCGCCAGCAGTGCCCCCTTCGGTGAGCAGTTCTTC.

CDR3 nucleotides: TGCGCCAGCAGCCAAGGCGGGTCACCCCTCCACTTT. Translating it yields CASSQGGSPLHF. The chain couples TRBV4-3 to TRBJ1-6; no definite D call. Trimming pared 1 base from V and 10 bases from J, leaving 5 bases between. The germline V gene has CDR1 LGHNA and CDR2 YSLEER. The CDR3 totals 12 residues.

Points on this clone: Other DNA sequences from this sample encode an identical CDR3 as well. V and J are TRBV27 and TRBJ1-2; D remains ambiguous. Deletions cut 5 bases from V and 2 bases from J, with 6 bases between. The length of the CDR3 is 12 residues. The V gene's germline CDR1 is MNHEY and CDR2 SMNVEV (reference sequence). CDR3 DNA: TGTGCCAGCAGTACGGGGAACTATGGCTACACCTTC. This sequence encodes CASSTGNYGYTF.

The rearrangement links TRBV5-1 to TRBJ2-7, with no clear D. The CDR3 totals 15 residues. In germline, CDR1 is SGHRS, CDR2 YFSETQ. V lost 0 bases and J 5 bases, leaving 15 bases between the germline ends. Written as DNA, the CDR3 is TGCGCCAGCAGCTTGGGGTCCCGGCCTCGGGACGAGCAGTACTTC. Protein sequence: CASSLGSRPRDEQYF.

CDR3 loop: CASSSNTGLMQPQHF. CDR3 bases: TGTGCCAGCAGCTCGAACACAGGGTTGATGCAGCCCCAGCATTTT. The chain joins TRBV3-1 (or the pseudogene TRBV3-2) to TRBJ1-5; D may be TRBD1 (6 bases). The germline gives CDR1 LGHDT, CDR2 YNNKEL (reference sequence). CDR3 length: 15 residues. V lost 5 bases and J 7 bases, leaving 18 bases between the germline ends.

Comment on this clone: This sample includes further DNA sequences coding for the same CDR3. The CDR3 sequence is CASSPQQDQPQHF. The DNA of the CDR3 is TGTGCCAGCTCACCCCAACAAGATCAGCCCCAGCATTTT. J is TRBJ1-5 and V is TRBV18; D is unresolved. The germline V gene encodes CDR1 KGHSH and CDR2 LQKENI. Trimming stripped 3 bases from V and 5 bases from J, with 8 bases between. The CDR3 is 13 amino acids.

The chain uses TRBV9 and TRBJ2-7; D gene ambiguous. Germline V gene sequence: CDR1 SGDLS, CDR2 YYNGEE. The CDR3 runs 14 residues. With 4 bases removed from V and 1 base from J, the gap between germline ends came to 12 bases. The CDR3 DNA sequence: TGTGCCAGCAGCCCCCGTGGCGGTTCCTACGAGCAGTACTTC. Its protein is CASSPRGGSYEQYF. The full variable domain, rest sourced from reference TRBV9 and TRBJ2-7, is DSGVTQTPKHLITATGQRVTLRCSPRSGDLSVYWYQQSLDQGLQFLIQYYNGEERAKGNILERFSAQQFPDLHSELNLSSLELGDSALYFCASSPRGGSYEQYFGPGTRLTVT.

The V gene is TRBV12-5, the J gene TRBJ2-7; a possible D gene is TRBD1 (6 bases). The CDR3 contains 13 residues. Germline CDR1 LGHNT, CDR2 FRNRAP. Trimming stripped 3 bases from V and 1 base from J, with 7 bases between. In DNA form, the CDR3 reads TGTGCTAGTGGTTTCGGACAGTCCTACGAGCAGTACTTC. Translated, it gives CASGFGQSYEQYF.

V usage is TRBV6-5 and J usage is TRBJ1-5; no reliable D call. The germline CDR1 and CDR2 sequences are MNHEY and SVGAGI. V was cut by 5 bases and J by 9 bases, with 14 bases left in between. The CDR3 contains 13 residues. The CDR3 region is CASSPSVVGPQHF. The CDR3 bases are TGTGCCAGCAGTCCGTCGGTTGTTGGGCCCCAGCATTTT.

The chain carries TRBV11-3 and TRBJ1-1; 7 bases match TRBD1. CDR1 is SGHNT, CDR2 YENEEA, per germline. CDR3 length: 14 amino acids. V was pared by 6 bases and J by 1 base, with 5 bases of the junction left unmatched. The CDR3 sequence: CASSLQGTNTEAFF. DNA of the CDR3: TGTGCCAGCAGTTTACAGGGGACGAACACTGAAGCTTTCTTT.

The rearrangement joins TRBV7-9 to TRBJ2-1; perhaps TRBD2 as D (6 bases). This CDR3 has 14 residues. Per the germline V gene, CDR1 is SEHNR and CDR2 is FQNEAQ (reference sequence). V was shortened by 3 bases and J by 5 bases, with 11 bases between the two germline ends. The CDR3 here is CASSLFGSHNEQFF. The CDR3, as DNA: TGTGCCAGCAGCTTGTTCGGGAGTCACAATGAGCAGTTCTTC.

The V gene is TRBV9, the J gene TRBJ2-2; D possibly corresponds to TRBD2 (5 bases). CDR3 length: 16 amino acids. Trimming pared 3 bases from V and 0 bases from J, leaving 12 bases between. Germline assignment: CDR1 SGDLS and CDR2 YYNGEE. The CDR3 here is CASSAGLRANTGELFF. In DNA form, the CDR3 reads TGTGCCAGCAGCGCCGGACTTCGGGCGAACACCGGGGAGCTGTTTTTT.

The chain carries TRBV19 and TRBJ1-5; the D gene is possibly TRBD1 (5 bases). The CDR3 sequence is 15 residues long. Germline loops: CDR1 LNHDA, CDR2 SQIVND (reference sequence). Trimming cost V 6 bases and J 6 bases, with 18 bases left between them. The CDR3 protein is CASSPGGRAGQPQHF. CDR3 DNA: TGTGCCAGTAGCCCCGGGGGAAGGGCGGGTCAGCCCCAGCATTTT.

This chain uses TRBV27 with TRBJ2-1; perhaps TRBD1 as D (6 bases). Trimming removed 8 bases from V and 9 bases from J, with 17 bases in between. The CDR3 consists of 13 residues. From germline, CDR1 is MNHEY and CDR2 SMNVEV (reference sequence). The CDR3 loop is CASYRAPSVEQFF. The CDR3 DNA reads TGTGCCAGCTACAGGGCCCCGTCCGTTGAGCAGTTCTTC.